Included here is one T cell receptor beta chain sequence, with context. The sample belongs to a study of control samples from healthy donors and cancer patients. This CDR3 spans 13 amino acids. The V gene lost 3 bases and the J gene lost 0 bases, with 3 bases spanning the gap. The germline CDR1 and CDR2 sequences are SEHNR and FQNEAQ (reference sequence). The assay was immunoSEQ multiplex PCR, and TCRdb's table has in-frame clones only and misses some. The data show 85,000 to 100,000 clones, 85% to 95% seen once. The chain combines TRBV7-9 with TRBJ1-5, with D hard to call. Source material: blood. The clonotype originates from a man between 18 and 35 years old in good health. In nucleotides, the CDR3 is TGTGCCAGCAGCTTTGATAGCAATCAGCCCCAGCATTTT. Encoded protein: CASSFDSNQPQHF.